Listed below are T cell receptor beta chains from one sample, sequenced in a study of blood T cell repertoires in COVID-19. Assay: immunoSEQ multiplex PCR; the TCRdb copy retains only in-frame clones and omits some. This sample yields under 75,000 clones, of which 90% are seen a single time; about an eighth belongs to the top ten. Sequencing was performed on peripheral blood. The receptor source for this set is a man in his sixties with active COVID-19. The CDR3 runs from the conserved cysteine through the conserved F or W. D genes are given only for firm matches. A row's size may be missing; if present it is once, few, many or a size class.

cdr3_length d_call clone_size j_call v_call cdr3_aa cdr3_nt
16 TRBD1 . TRBJ1-1 TRBV19 CASRDRGRRSRTEAFF TGTGCCAGTAGAGACAGGGGTCGACGTTCTAGGACTGAAGCTTTCTTT
14 . . TRBJ2-3 TRBV7-3 CASSILGGTDTQYF TGTGCCAGCAGCATACTAGGCGGAACAGATACGCAGTATTTT
15 . . TRBJ2-3 TRBV5-1 CASSLLQGGTDTQYF TGCGCCAGCAGCTTGTTACAGGGAGGGACAGATACGCAGTATTTT
15 TRBD2 once TRBJ2-1 TRBV2 CASSDSGRTGGEQFF TGTGCCAGCAGCGATAGCGGGAGGACGGGAGGTGAGCAGTTCTTC
13 . . TRBJ2-5 TRBV3-1/TRBV3-2 CASSQAGLETQYF TGTGCCAGCAGCCAAGCCGGGTTGGAGACCCAGTACTTC
14 TRBD1 . TRBJ1-1 TRBV2 CASRGQPKNTEAFF TGTGCCAGCAGGGGACAGCCGAAAAACACTGAAGCTTTCTTT
11 . . TRBJ2-1 TRBV6-6 CAGSYSTDILF TGTGCCGGCAGTTACTCGACGGACATCCTCTTC
18 TRBD1 . TRBJ2-7 TRBV2 CASSVELNSPGQAYEQYF TGTGCCAGCAGTGTAGAATTAAATTCTCCGGGACAGGCTTACGAGCAGTACTTC
12 . . TRBJ1-2 TRBV4-2 CASSLSDYGYTF TGTGCCAGCAGCCTTTCTGACTATGGCTACACCTTC
15 . . TRBJ2-7 TRBV5-1 CASSQGRGFADEQYF TGCGCCAGCAGCCAAGGAAGGGGGTTTGCTGACGAGCAGTACTTC
13 . . TRBJ1-4 TRBV29-1 CSVEQDKIGKLFF TGCAGCGTTGAACAGGACAAAATCGGAAAACTGTTTTTT
14 . . TRBJ2-5 TRBV9 CATSPGGIRETQYF TGTGCCACTTCGCCTGGGGGGATTAGAGAGACCCAGTACTTC
16 . . TRBJ1-3 TRBV2 CASSERPPGSGNTIYF TGTGCCAGCAGTGAAAGACCACCGGGTTCTGGAAACACCATATATTTT
14 . . TRBJ2-7 TRBV3-1/TRBV3-2 CASSFGQRSYEQYF TGTGCCAGCAGCTTTGGACAGCGCTCCTACGAGCAGTACTTC
15 . . TRBJ1-5 TRBV5-1 CASSLDSRMYQPQHF TGCGCCAGCAGCTTGGACAGCAGGATGTATCAGCCCCAGCATTTT
15 . . TRBJ1-4 TRBV5-1 CASSPPAGVGEKLFF TGCGCCAGCAGCCCACCGGCGGGGGTAGGGGAAAAACTGTTTTTT
17 . few TRBJ2-2 TRBV28 CASSLLDSSPNTGELFF TGTGCCAGCAGTTTGCTGGACAGCTCTCCGAACACCGGGGAGCTGTTTTTT
16 . . TRBJ1-3 TRBV7-2 CASSLAQGSSGNTIYF TGTGCCAGCAGCTTAGCGCAGGGGAGCTCTGGAAACACCATATATTTT
16 TRBD1 . TRBJ1-2 TRBV29-1 CSAEGGQGASDYGYTF TGCAGCGCCGAGGGGGGACAGGGGGCGTCGGACTATGGCTACACCTTC
13 . few TRBJ2-3 TRBV12-1 CASIRTGRNTQYF TGTGCCAGCATCCGGACAGGGAGAAATACGCAGTATTTT
14 TRBD1 . TRBJ1-1 TRBV6-5 CASSRDRVDTEAFF TGTGCCAGCAGCAGGGACAGGGTCGACACTGAAGCTTTCTTT
15 . few TRBJ1-2 TRBV27 CASSLRAGDIYGYTF TGTGCCAGCAGTTTACGGGCAGGGGACATCTATGGCTACACCTTC
13 . once TRBJ1-1 TRBV11-3 CASSLGGNTEAFF TGTGCCAGCAGCTTAGGAGGGAACACTGAAGCTTTCTTT
15 TRBD2 . TRBJ2-1 TRBV27 CASSFVVAGGPEQFF TGTGCCAGCAGTTTCGTGGTAGCGGGGGGGCCAGAACAGTTCTTC
17 TRBD1 . TRBJ1-2 TRBV15 CATSRDNGQGVYYGYTF TGTGCCACCAGCAGAGATAACGGGCAGGGGGTTTACTATGGCTACACCTTC